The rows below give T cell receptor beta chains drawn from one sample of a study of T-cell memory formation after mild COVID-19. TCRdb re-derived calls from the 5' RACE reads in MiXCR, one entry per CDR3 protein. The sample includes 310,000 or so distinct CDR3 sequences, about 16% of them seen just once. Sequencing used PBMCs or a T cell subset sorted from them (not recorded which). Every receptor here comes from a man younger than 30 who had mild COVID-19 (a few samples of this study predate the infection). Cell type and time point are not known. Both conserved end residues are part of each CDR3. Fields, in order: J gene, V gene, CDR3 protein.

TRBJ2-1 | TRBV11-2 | CASSLDRRILNPNEQFF
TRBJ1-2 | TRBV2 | CASSEPRRIYGYTF
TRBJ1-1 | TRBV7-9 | CASSSAGVEAFF
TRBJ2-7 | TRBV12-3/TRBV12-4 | CASSPQRGLMEQYF
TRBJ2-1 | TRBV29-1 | CSVEESGDNEQFF
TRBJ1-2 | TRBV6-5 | CASSYLRGELGYTF
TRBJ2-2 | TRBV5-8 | CASSTPGAGGRTGELFF
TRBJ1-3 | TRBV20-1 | CSAREQGRNTIYF
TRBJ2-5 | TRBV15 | CATSKRRDSPKTQYF
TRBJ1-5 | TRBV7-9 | CASSSASGNQPQHF
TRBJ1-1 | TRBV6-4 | CASRNTGQGGTEAFF
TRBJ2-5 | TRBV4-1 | CASSPGTSGGGPRGAQYF
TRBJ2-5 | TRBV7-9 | CASSLDGDPGQETQYF
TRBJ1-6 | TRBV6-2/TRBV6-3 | CASRTTRGTGSPALHF
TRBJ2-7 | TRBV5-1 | CASSMDPQGEQYF
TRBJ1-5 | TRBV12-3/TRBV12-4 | CASSLAGTKHF
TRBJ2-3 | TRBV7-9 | CASSLNQVTDTQYF
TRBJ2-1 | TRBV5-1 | CASSLSGYNEQFF
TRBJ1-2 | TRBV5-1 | CASSLTGKLGYTF
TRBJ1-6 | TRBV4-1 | CASSQEPSAGGYWNSPLHF
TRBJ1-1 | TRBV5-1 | CASSLATGWTEAFF
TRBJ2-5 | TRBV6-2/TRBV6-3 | CASSLPRRQETQYF
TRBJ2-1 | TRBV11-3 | CASSRGLAAGEQFF
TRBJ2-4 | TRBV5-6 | CASSSRQVRNIQYF
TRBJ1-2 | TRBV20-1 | CSATDTNYGYTF